Listed here are 28 T cell receptor beta chains from one sample, sequenced in a study of T cell repertoires in cytomegalovirus infection. TCRdb independently ran MiXCR on the reads; one entry per CDR3 protein. This sample has approximately 500,000 distinct CDR3 sequences, with approximately 16% found just once. Sample: CD8+ T cells from PBMCs. All receptors derive from a human donor in good health (CMV status not recorded). Some clones in this sample may be carry-over from other donors' samples.

This chain joins TRBV9 and TRBJ2-1; TRBD2 aligns across 8 bases. The CDR3 is made up of 18 amino acids. Trimming took 0 bases from V and 8 from J; bases not matched to a gene: 16. CDR1 and CDR2 (germline): SGDLS, YYNGEE. Here the CDR3 reads CASSVGTLLGGRLHEQFF. The CDR3 DNA reads TGTGCCAGCAGCGTAGGGACCTTGCTGGGCGGGAGGTTGCATGAGCAGTTCTTC.

This clonotype occurred many times. The chain links TRBV7-8 to TRBJ1-5; D gene unclear. The CDR3 sequence is 14 residues long. Trimming removed 4 bases from V and 4 bases from J, with 11 bases in between. The germline gives CDR1 SGHVS, CDR2 FQNEAQ. The CDR3 DNA reads TGTGCCAGCAGCTCATCGCCGGGGAATCAGCCCCAGCATTTT. Residues: CASSSSPGNQPQHF.

The chain couples TRBV9 to TRBJ1-5; D remains unclear. CDR1 is SGDLS, CDR2 YYNGEE, per germline. The CDR3 consists of 13 residues. Between the trimmed V and J ends, which lost 0 bases and 7 bases, there was a span of 8 bases. CDR3 residues: CASSVGTIQPQHF. CDR3 nucleotides: TGTGCCAGCAGCGTAGGCACAATCCAGCCCCAGCATTTT.

This clonotype was picked up a small number of times. This chain joins TRBV19 and TRBJ2-1, with 12 bases fitting TRBD2. J lost 8 bases, V lost 0 bases, and 5 bases had no gene match. The CDR3 is 16 residues long. Germline CDR1 reads LNHDA; CDR2 reads SQIVND (reference sequence). Here the CDR3 DNA reads TGTGCCAGTAGTATAGAGTGGCTAGCGGGAGGGGATGAGCAGTTCTTC. Amino acid sequence: CASSIEWLAGGDEQFF.

This chain joins TRBV7-9 and TRBJ1-1, with D possibly being TRBD1 (5 bases). Per germline, CDR1 SEHNR and CDR2 FQNEAQ (reference sequence). V lost 5 bases and J lost 13, with 20 bases in between. The CDR3 spans 13 residues. The CDR3 here is CASSPPAIPGNFF. The DNA for the CDR3 is TGTGCCAGCAGCCCGCCTGCAATTCCAGGGAATTTCTTT.

The rearrangement uses TRBV9 and TRBJ2-1; the match to TRBD2 covers 7 bases. Trimming cost V 3 bases and J 4 bases; bases outside gene matches: 10. CDR3 length: 16 residues. The V gene's germline CDR1 is SGDLS and CDR2 YYNGEE. CDR3 residues: CASSGALTGGYNEQFF. DNA of the CDR3: TGTGCCAGCAGCGGGGCCCTCACGGGGGGATACAATGAGCAGTTCTTC.

The sample holds many counts of this clonotype. CDR3 amino acids: CASSYSIMDGQYF. CDR3 DNA sequence: TGTGCCAGCAGTTACTCGATCATGGACGGGCAGTACTTC. J is TRBJ2-7 and V is TRBV27; D is unclear. The V end was cut by 4 bases, the J end by 9 bases, with 16 bases between. Germline lookup yields CDR1 MNHEY and CDR2 SMNVEV (reference sequence). The CDR3 extends over 13 amino acids.

The chain carries TRBV29-1 and TRBJ2-1; D uncertain. CDR1 and CDR2 from the germline V gene are SQVTM and ANQGSEA. CDR3 length: 13 residues. Trimming took off 2 bases at V and 10 bases at J, with 15 bases between the two ends. CDR3 sequence (DNA): TGCAGCGTTGAATACCCAACTTTTCGAGAGCAGTTCTTC. The encoded protein is CSVEYPTFREQFF.

CDR3: CASSLRAQTYEQYF. The CDR3 DNA reads TGTGCCAGTAGTCTCCGGGCCCAGACCTACGAGCAGTACTTC. V and J are TRBV19 and TRBJ2-7; the D is unclear. CDR3 length equals 14 residues. Trimming shortened V by 5 bases and J by 2 bases, and 13 bases separated the two germline ends. Looked up from germline, CDR1 is LNHDA and CDR2 is SQIVND (reference sequence).

The gene calls are TRBV15 and TRBJ2-7, with unresolved D. Trimming removed 3 bases from V and 0 bases from J, with 12 bases in between. The CDR3 extends over 15 amino acids. CDR1 LNHNV and CDR2 YYDKDF come from the germline V gene (reference sequence). Written as DNA, the CDR3 is TGTGCCACCAGCAGGACCACAACCCGCTCCTACGAGCAGTACTTC. Amino acid sequence: CATSRTTTRSYEQYF.

The chain is built from TRBV3-1 and TRBJ2-2; 9 bases map to TRBD1. Trimming took 6 bases from V and 7 from J; bases not matched to a gene: 6. The CDR3 extends over 14 amino acids. Germline V gene lookup returns CDR1 LGHDT and CDR2 YNNKEL (reference sequence). The CDR3 DNA sequence: TGTGCCAGCAGATACAGGGGGCAAGGCGGGGAGCTGTTTTTT. This translates into CASRYRGQGGELFF.

This rearrangement joins TRBV28 to TRBJ1-2; maybe TRBD1 (5 bases). V was clipped by 6 bases and J by 10 bases, with 15 bases between them. CDR1 is MDHEN and CDR2 is SYDVKM in the germline V gene. The CDR3 sequence is 12 residues long. The CDR3 protein is CASSPGLQDYTF. Here the CDR3 DNA reads TGTGCCAGCAGCCCGGGACTGCAAGACTACACCTTC.

J is TRBJ1-2 and V is TRBV4-2; no firm D call. The CDR3 has 17 amino acids. Deletions cut 0 bases from V and 7 bases from J, with 21 bases between. Germline V gives CDR1 LGHNA, CDR2 YNFKEQ. The DNA for the CDR3 is TGTGCCAGCAGCCAAGATCTGGGCGGCTTCCATGGAAGTGGCTACACCTTC. This sequence encodes CASSQDLGGFHGSGYTF.

The CDR3 here is CASSPEGLVDEQFF. CDR3 DNA sequence: TGTGCCAGCAGCCCAGAGGGACTAGTGGATGAGCAGTTCTTC. The chain employs TRBV14 and TRBJ2-1, with 8 positions matching TRBD2. Germline V lookup: CDR1 SGHDN, CDR2 FVKESK. J gave up 8 bases and V 4 bases, and 7 bases lay outside the gene matches. The CDR3 spans 14 residues.

Many counts were recorded for this clonotype. The chain uses TRBV6-1 and TRBJ2-7, with TRBD1 identical over 7 bases. Germline values: CDR1 MNHNS, CDR2 SASEGT. After removal of 2 bases from V and 4 bases from J, the junction contained 5 bases not matched to a gene. There are 14 residues in the CDR3. CDR3 coding DNA: TGTGCCAGCAGTGAAACGGGACAGAGGTACGAGCAGTACTTC. Protein sequence: CASSETGQRYEQYF.

The chain carries TRBV3-1 and TRBJ2-1, with TRBD2 matching over 15 bases. This CDR3 contains 18 residues. V shed 1 base and J 0 bases; nucleotides not matched to a gene: 1. Per germline, CDR1 LGHDT and CDR2 YNNKEL (reference sequence). CDR3: CASSQGGLAGGSYNEQFF. The CDR3 bases are TGTGCCAGCAGCCAAGGGGGACTAGCGGGAGGCTCCTACAATGAGCAGTTCTTC.

This clonotype was counted ten times or more. The genes are TRBV12-5 and TRBJ2-5; 9 nucleotides align to TRBD1. The CDR3 totals 17 residues. J lost 7 bases, V lost 2 bases, and 14 bases had no gene match. Germline values: CDR1 LGHNT, CDR2 FRNRAP. CDR3 in DNA: TGTGCTAGTGGTTTGCACCTGGACAGGGGAGCGAAGGCGACCCAGTACTTC. Translating it yields CASGLHLDRGAKATQYF.

This clonotype has ten or more counts. V is TRBV7-9 and J is TRBJ1-1, with D unclear. The CDR3 runs 13 residues. The V gene's germline CDR1 is SEHNR and CDR2 FQNEAQ (reference sequence). V was cut by 2 bases and J by 2 bases, with 6 bases left in between. Here the CDR3 DNA reads TGTGCCAGCAGCTTATTACCAAACACTGAAGCTTTCTTT. It encodes CASSLLPNTEAFF.

The chain combines TRBV27 with TRBJ2-3, with TRBD1 matching 10 bases. Germline lookup yields CDR1 MNHEY and CDR2 SMNVEV (reference sequence). This CDR3 comprises 13 residues. Trimming removed 2 bases from V and 14 bases from J; junction bases left unmatched: 7. CDR3 bases: TGTGCCAGCAGTTTAATTGGGACAGGGGATCTGTATTTT. Amino acids: CASSLIGTGDLYF.

This clonotype was recorded many times. The CDR3 coding sequence is TGTGCCAGCACCTCCGGGGACCCCGTCCCGAATCAGCCCCAGCATTTT. Residues: CASTSGDPVPNQPQHF. J is TRBJ1-5 and V is TRBV12-3 or TRBV12-4, with a tentative D call TRBD1 (5 bases). The CDR3 has 16 amino acids. Deletions cut 7 bases from V and 4 bases from J, with 20 bases between.

This chain joins TRBV19 and TRBJ2-3; TRBD2 agrees at 7 bases. The germline V gene encodes CDR1 LNHDA and CDR2 SQIVND (reference sequence). The CDR3 has 14 residues. V dropped 1 base and J dropped 4; count of bases not matched to a gene: 2. The CDR3: CASSIGLAADTQYF. The CDR3 bases are TGTGCCAGTAGTATAGGACTAGCCGCAGATACGCAGTATTTT.

In this sample, this clonotype turned up a few times. The V gene is TRBV7-3, the J gene TRBJ2-2; D unclear. V shed 8 bases and J shed 4 bases, with 14 bases lying between them. CDR1 is SGHTA, CDR2 FQGTGA, per germline. This CDR3 contains 14 residues. The CDR3: CASGPLGSTGELFF. The DNA of the CDR3 is TGTGCCAGCGGTCCTTTGGGCAGCACCGGGGAGCTGTTTTTT.

This clonotype occurred many times. The chain couples TRBV28 to TRBJ1-6; D remains ambiguous. Trimming took 0 bases from V and 7 from J, leaving 19 bases between them. Per the germline V gene, CDR1 is MDHEN and CDR2 is SYDVKM. This CDR3 comprises 18 residues. The CDR3 protein is CASSLWAHRQMGNSPLHF. The CDR3 DNA sequence: TGTGCCAGCAGTTTATGGGCCCACCGTCAAATGGGGAATTCACCCCTCCACTTT.

The V and J genes are TRBV27 and TRBJ2-7; 7 bases map to TRBD1. Germline trimming cut 7 bases from V and 7 bases from J; bases unmatched to any gene: 13. There are 14 residues in the CDR3. The germline CDR1 and CDR2 sequences are MNHEY and SMNVEV (reference sequence). The CDR3 is CASTPRKGAREQYF. CDR3 nucleotides: TGTGCCAGCACCCCCCGAAAGGGGGCCAGGGAGCAGTACTTC.

The rearrangement links TRBV7-9 to TRBJ1-1; D is unclear. Trimming stripped 6 bases from V and 3 bases from J, with 8 bases between. The CDR3 is 12 residues long. Germline CDR1 SEHNR, CDR2 FQNEAQ (reference sequence). CDR3 region: CASRSLYTEAFF. The CDR3 coding sequence is TGTGCCAGCAGGAGTCTTTACACTGAAGCTTTCTTT.

This clonotype was seen only a few times. The rearrangement links TRBV9 to TRBJ2-3; tentative D call: TRBD1 (6 bases). This CDR3 contains 15 residues. The V and J ends lost 2 bases and 4 bases respectively, with 14 bases between them. The germline gives CDR1 SGDLS, CDR2 YYNGEE. CDR3 protein: CASSVRGRQADTQYF. The CDR3 nucleotides read TGTGCCAGCAGCGTTCGGGGTCGACAGGCAGATACGCAGTATTTT. Looking up the rest from reference TRBV9 and TRBJ2-3 gives the full variable domain: DSGVTQTPKHLITATGQRVTLRCSPRSGDLSVYWYQQSLDQGLQFLIQYYNGEERAKGNILERFSAQQFPDLHSELNLSSLELGDSALYFCASSVRGRQADTQYFGPGTRLTVL.

There are many counts of this clonotype. The chain links TRBV4-1 to TRBJ1-5, with D uncertain. From germline, CDR1 is MGHRA and CDR2 YSYEKL. V lost 1 base and J 7 bases, leaving 8 bases between the germline ends. The CDR3 covers 13 residues. DNA for the CDR3: TGCGCCAGCAGCCAAGGGCTGTCGCAGCCCCAGCATTTT. Translating it yields CASSQGLSQPQHF.

The V and J genes are TRBV10-3 and TRBJ2-1; 9 bases agree with TRBD2. This CDR3 spans 16 amino acids. Per germline, CDR1 ENHRY and CDR2 SYGVKD. The J segment lost 4 bases and the V segment lost 2 bases, leaving 6 bases of the junction unmatched. The CDR3 sequence: CAISEGTSGPYNEQFF. In DNA form, the CDR3 reads TGTGCCATCAGTGAGGGTACTAGCGGGCCTTACAATGAGCAGTTCTTC.